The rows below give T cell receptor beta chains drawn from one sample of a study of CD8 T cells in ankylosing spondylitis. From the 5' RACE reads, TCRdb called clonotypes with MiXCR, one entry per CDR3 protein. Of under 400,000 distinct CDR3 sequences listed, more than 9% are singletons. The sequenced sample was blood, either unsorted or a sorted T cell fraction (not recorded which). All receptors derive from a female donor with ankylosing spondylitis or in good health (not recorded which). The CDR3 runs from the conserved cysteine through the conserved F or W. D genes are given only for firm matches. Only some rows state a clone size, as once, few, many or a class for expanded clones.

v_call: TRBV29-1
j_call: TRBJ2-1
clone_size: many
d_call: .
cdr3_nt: TGCAGCGTTGACCCGGGGATCGACAATGAGCAGTTCTTC
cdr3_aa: CSVDPGIDNEQFF

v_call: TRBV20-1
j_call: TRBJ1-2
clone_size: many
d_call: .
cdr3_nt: TGCAGTGCCAAAGGGGACTTCGGGGCCTATGGCTACACCTTC
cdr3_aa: CSAKGDFGAYGYTF

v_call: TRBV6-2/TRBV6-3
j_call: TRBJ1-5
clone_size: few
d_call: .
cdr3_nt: TGTGCCAGCCCGGAGGAGTACAATCAGCCCCAGCATTTT
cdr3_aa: CASPEEYNQPQHF

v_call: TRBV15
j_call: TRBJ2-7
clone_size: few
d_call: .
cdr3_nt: TGTGCCACCAGCAGGAGCCCAACAGGGATTGACGAGCAGTACTTC
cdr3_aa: CATSRSPTGIDEQYF

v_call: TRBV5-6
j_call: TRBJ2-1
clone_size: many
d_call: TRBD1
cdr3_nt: TGTGCCAGCAGCCTCGACAGGGGCGATGAGCAGTTCTTC
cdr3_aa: CASSLDRGDEQFF

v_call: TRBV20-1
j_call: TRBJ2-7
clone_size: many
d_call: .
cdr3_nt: TGCAGTGCTAGACAGAACTCCTACGAGCAGTACTTC
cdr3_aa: CSARQNSYEQYF

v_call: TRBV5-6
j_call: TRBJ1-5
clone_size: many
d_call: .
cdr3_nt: TGTGCCAGCAGCTTGGGGCACGGGATGAGTAATCAGCCCCAGCATTTT
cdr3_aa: CASSLGHGMSNQPQHF

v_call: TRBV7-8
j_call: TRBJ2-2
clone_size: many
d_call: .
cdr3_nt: TGTGCCAGCAGCTTAGGCGGTGGCACCGGGGAGCTGTTTTTT
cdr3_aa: CASSLGGGTGELFF

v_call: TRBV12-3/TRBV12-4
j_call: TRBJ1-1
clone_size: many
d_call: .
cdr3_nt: TGTGCCAGCAGTATCGGGACGAACACTGAAGCTTTCTTT
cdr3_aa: CASSIGTNTEAFF

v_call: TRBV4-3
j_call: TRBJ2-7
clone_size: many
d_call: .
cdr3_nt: TGCGCCAGCAGCCAAGCGGCAAATTACGAGCAGTACTTC
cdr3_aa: CASSQAANYEQYF

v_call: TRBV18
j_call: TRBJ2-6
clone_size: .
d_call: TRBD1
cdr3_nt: TGTGCCAGCTCCTCCCGGGACAGTGAAACGGGGGCCAACGTCCTGACTTTC
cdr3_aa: CASSSRDSETGANVLTF

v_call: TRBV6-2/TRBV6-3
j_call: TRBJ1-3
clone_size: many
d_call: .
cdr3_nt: TGTGCCAGCAGTTTGGATTCACCCCGACTGATTACCTCTGGAAACACCATATATTTT
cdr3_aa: CASSLDSPRLITSGNTIYF

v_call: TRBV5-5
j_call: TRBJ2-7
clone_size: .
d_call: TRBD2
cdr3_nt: TGTGCCAGCAGTGGAAGAGCGGGAGAGTCCTACGCGCAGTACTTC
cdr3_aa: CASSGRAGESYAQYF